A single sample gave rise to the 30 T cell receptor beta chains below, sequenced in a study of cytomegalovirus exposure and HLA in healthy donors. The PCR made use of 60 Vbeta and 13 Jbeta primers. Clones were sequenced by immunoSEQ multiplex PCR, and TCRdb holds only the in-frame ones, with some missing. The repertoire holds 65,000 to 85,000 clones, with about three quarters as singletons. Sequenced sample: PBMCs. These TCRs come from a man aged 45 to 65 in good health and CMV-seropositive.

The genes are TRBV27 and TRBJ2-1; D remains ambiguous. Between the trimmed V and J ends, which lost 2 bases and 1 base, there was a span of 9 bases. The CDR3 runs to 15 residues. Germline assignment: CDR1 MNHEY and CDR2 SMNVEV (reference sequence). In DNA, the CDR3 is TGTGCCAGCAGTTTAACGCGCCTGTCCTACAATGAGCAGTTCTTC. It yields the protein CASSLTRLSYNEQFF.

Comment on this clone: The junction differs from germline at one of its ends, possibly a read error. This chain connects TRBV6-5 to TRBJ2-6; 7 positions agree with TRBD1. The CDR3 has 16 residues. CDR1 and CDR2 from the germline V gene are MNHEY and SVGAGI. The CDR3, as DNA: TGTGCCAGCAGTTACTCGACAGGGACCGGGGCCAACGGCCTGACTTTC. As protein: CASSYSTGTGANGLTF.

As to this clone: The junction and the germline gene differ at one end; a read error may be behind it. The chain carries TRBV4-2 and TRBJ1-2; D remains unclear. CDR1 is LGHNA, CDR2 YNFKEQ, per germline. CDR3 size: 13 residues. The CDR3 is CASGQDRSYGYTF. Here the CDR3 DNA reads TGTGCCAGCGGCCAAGATCGGTCCTATGGCTACACCTTC.

The CDR3 bases are TGTGCCAGCGGTCGGGGGGGAGCGGGAAACATTCAGTACTTC. It is translated as CASGRGGAGNIQYF. This chain connects TRBV9 to TRBJ2-4; TRBD2 aligns across 8 bases. The CDR3 has 14 residues. Unmatched junction bases numbered 9, after V lost 7 bases and J lost 6 bases. CDR1 is SGDLS and CDR2 is YYNGEE in the germline V gene. Based on the CDR3 plus reference TRBV9 and TRBJ2-4, the full variable domain is DSGVTQTPKHLITATGQRVTLRCSPRSGDLSVYWYQQSLDQGLQFLIQYYNGEERAKGNILERFSAQQFPDLHSELNLSSLELGDSALYFCASGRGGAGNIQYFGAGTRLSVL.

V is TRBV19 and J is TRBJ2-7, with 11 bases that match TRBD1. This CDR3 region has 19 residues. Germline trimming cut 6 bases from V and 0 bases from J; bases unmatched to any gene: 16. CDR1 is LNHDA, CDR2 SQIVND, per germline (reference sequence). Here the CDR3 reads CASRPSPGQGDQSSYEQYF. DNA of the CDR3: TGTGCCAGTAGGCCCTCCCCGGGACAGGGGGACCAAAGCTCCTACGAGCAGTACTTC.

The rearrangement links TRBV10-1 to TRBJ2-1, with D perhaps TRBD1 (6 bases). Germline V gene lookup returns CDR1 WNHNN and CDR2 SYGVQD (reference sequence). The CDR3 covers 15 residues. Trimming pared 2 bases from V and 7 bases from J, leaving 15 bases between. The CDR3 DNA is TGCGCCAGCAGTGAGAGGTCAGGGGCTCGGAATGAGCAGTTCTTC. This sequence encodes CASSERSGARNEQFF.

The CDR3 DNA follows: TGTGCCAGCTCACTATCACAGGTGGCTGAAAAACTGTTTTTT. Translated: CASSLSQVAEKLFF. J is TRBJ1-4 and V is TRBV18, with a weak D call TRBD1 (5 bases). Germline V gene lookup returns CDR1 KGHSH and CDR2 LQKENI. The CDR3 consists of 14 residues. V was trimmed by 4 bases and J by 7 bases, leaving 13 bases between them. Using reference TRBV18 and TRBJ1-4 for the parts outside the CDR3, the full variable domain is NAGVMQNPRHLVRRRGQEARLRCSPMKGHSHVYWYRQLPEEGLKFMVYLQKENIIDESGMPKERFSAEFPKEGPSILRIQQVVRGDSAAYFCASSLSQVAEKLFFGSGTQLSVL.

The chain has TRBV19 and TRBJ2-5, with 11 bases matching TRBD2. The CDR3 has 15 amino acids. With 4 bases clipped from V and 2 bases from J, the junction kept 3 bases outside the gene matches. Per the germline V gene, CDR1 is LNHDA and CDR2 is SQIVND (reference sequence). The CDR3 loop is CASSTSGRFQETQYF. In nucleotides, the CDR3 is TGTGCCAGTAGTACTAGCGGGAGGTTTCAAGAGACCCAGTACTTC.

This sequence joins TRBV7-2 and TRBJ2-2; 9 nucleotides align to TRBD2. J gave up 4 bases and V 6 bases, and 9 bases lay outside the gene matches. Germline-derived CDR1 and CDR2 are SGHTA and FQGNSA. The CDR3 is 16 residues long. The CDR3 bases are TGTGCCAGCAGTCTTGTAGCGGGAGCGGGCACCGGGGAGCTGTTTTTT. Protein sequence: CASSLVAGAGTGELFF.

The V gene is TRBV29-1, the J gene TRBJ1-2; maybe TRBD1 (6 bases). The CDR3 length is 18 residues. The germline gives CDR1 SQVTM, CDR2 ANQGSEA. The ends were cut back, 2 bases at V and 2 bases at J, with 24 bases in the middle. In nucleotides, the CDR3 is TGCAGCGTTGAAAGGCCCGACTCTGGGGCAGGGGCCAACTATGGCTACACCTTC. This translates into CSVERPDSGAGANYGYTF.

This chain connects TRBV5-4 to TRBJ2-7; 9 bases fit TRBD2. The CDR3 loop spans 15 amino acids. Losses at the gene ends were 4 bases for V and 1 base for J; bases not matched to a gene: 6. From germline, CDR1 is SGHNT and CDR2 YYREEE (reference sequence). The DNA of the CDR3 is TGTGCCAGCAGCCCGCGGACTAGCGAGTCCTACGAGCAGTACTTC. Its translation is CASSPRTSESYEQYF.

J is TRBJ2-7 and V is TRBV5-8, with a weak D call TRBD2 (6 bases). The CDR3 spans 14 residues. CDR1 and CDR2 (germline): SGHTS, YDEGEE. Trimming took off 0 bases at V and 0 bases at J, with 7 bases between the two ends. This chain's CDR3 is CASSLAGSSYEQYF. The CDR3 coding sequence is TGTGCCAGCAGCTTGGCCGGGAGCTCCTACGAGCAGTACTTC.

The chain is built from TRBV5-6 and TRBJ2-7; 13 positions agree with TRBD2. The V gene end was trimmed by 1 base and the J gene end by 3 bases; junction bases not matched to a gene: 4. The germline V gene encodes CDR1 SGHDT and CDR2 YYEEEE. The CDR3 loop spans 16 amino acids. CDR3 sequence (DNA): TGTGCCAGCAGCTTGAGGACTAGCGGGAGCTTCTACGAGCAGTACTTC. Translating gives CASSLRTSGSFYEQYF.

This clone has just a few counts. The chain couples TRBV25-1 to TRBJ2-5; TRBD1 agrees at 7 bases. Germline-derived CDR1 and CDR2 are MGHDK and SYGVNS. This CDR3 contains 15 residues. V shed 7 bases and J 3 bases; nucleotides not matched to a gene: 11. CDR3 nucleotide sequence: TGTGCCAGCATTTTGCGACAGGGCCTGAAAGAGACCCAGTACTTC. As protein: CASILRQGLKETQYF.

The CDR3 DNA sequence: TGTGCCAGCAGCCCCCCAGAACAGGGTCTATATGGCTACACCTTC. It yields the protein CASSPPEQGLYGYTF. V usage is TRBV7-9 and J usage is TRBJ1-2; tentative D call: TRBD1 (6 bases). This CDR3 region has 15 residues. Trimming took 5 bases from V and 5 from J, leaving 18 bases between them. The V gene's germline CDR1 is SEHNR and CDR2 FQNEAQ (reference sequence). Filled out from reference TRBV7-9 and TRBJ1-2, the complete variable domain reads DTGVSQNPRHKITKRGQNVTFRCDPISEHNRLYWYRQTLGQGPEFLTYFQNEAQLEKSRLLSDRFSAERPKGSFSTLEIQRTEQGDSAMYLCASSPPEQGLYGYTFGSGTRLTVV.

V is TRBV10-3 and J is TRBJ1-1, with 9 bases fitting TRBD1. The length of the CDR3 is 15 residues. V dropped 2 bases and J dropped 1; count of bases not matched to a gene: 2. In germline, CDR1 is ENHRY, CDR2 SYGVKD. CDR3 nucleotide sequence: TGTGCCATCAGTGAGAGGGGACAGGGGAACACTGAAGCTTTCTTT. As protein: CAISERGQGNTEAFF.

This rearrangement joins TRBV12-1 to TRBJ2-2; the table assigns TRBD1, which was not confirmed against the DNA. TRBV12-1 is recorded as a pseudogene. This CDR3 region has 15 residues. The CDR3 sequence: CASSYRDRDTGELFF. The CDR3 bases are TGTGCCAGCAGCTACCGGGACAGGGACACCGGGGAGCTGTTTTTT.

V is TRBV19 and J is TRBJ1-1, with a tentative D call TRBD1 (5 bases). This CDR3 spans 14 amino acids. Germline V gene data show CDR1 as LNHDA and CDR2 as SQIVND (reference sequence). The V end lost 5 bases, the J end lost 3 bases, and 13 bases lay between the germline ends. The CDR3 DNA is TGTGCCAGTAGTTGGGTCGGAGGGGACACTGAAGCTTTCTTT. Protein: CASSWVGGDTEAFF. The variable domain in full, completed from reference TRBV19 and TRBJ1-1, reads DGGITQSPKYLFRKEGQNVTLSCEQNLNHDAMYWYRQDPGQGLRLIYYSQIVNDFQKGDIAEGYSVSREKKESFPLTVTSAQKNPTAFYLCASSWVGGDTEAFFGQGTRLTVV.

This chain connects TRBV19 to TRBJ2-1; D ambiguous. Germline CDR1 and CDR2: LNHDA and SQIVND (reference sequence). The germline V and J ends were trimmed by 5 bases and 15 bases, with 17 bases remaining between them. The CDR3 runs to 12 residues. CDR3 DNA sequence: TGTGCCAGTAGTCATGCCCCTGCCCCAGTGTTCTTC. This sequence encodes CASSHAPAPVFF.

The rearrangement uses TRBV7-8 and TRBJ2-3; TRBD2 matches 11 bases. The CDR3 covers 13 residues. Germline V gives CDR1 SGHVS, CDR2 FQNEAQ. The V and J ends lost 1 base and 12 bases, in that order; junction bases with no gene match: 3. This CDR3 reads CASSLGLAGGQYF. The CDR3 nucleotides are TGTGCCAGCAGCTTAGGTCTAGCGGGAGGTCAGTATTTT.

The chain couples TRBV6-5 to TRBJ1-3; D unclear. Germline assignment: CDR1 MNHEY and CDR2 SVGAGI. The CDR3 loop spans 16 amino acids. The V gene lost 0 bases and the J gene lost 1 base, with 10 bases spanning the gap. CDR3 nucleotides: TGTGCCAGCAGTTACTCGATAGAGGTGTCTGGAAACACCATATATTTT. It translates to CASSYSIEVSGNTIYF.

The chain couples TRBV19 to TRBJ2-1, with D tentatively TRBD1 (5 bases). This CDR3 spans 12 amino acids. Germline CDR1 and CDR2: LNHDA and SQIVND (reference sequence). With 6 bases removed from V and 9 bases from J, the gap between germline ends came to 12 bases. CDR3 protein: CASSVQGGEQFF. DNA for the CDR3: TGTGCCAGTAGCGTCCAGGGTGGTGAGCAGTTCTTC.

The CDR3 is CASPPGGEETQYF. The DNA of the CDR3 is TGTGCCAGCCCTCCGGGAGGCGAGGAGACCCAGTACTTC. The chain employs TRBV25-1 and TRBJ2-5; TRBD2 agrees at 7 bases. Germline V gene sequence: CDR1 MGHDK, CDR2 SYGVNS. With 8 bases clipped from V and 5 bases from J, the junction kept 8 bases outside the gene matches. CDR3 length: 13 residues.

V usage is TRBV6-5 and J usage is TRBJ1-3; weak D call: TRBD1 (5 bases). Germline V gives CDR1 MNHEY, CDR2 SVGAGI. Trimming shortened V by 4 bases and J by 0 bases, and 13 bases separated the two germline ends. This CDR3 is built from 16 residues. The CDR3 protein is CASSFDRQFSGNTIYF. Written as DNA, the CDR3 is TGTGCCAGCAGTTTTGACAGACAGTTCTCTGGAAACACCATATATTTT.

CDR3 nucleotide sequence: TGTGCCAGCAGCCCCGGGCGGGCCTCCTACGAGCAGTACTTC. Its protein is CASSPGRASYEQYF. This rearrangement joins TRBV13 to TRBJ2-7; possible D gene TRBD2, 5 bases. Trimming took 5 bases from V and 0 from J, leaving 11 bases between them. The CDR3 loop spans 14 amino acids. The germline gives CDR1 PRHDT, CDR2 FYEKMQ (reference sequence).

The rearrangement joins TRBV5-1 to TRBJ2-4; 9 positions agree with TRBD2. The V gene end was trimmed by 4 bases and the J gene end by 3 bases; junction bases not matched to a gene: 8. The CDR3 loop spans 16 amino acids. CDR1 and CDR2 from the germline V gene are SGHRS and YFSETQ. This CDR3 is CASSRIAGEGKNIQYF. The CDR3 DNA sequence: TGCGCCAGCAGCAGAATAGCGGGAGAAGGCAAAAACATTCAGTACTTC.

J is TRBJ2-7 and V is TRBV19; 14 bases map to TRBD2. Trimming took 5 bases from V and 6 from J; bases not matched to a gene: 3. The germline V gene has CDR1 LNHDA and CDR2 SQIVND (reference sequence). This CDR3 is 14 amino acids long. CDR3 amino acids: CASSAGLAGVEQYF. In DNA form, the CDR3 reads TGTGCCAGTAGTGCGGGACTAGCGGGAGTCGAGCAGTACTTC. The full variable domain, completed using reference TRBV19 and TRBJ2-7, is DGGITQSPKYLFRKEGQNVTLSCEQNLNHDAMYWYRQDPGQGLRLIYYSQIVNDFQKGDIAEGYSVSREKKESFPLTVTSAQKNPTAFYLCASSAGLAGVEQYFGPGTRLTVT.

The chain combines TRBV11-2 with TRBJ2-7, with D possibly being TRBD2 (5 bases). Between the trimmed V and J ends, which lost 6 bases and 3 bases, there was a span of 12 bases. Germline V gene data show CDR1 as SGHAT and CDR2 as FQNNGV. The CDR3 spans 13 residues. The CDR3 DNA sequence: TGTGCCAGCAGTCAGCCCGGGATCTACGAGCAGTACTTC. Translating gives CASSQPGIYEQYF.

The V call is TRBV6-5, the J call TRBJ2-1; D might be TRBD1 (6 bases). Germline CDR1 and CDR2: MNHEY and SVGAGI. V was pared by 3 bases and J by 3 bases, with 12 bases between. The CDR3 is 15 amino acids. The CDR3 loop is CASSYEGTLYNEQFF. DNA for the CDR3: TGTGCCAGCAGTTATGAGGGGACACTCTACAATGAGCAGTTCTTC.

CDR3 DNA: TGTGCCAGCAGCGGATTTAGGGCAGGGATTCTTTATGGCTACACCTTC. Its translation is CASSGFRAGILYGYTF. The chain uses TRBV9 and TRBJ1-2, with D possibly matching TRBD1 (5 bases). V was pared by 3 bases and J by 5 bases, with 20 bases between. CDR1 is SGDLS and CDR2 is YYNGEE in the germline V gene. This CDR3 spans 16 amino acids.